This T cell receptor beta chain was documented in a study of CD4 and CD8 cells across lung adenocarcinoma regions. Each CDR3 protein is one row after TCRdb ran MiXCR on the PCR reads. The top ten clones hold approximately 90% of a sample with about 11,000 distinct CDR3 sequences, approximately 63% of them seen once. The CDR3 is 14 amino acids. Germline CDR1 MRHNA, CDR2 SNTAGT. After removal of 6 bases from V and 6 bases from J, the junction contained 6 bases not matched to a gene. This chain joins TRBV6-4 and TRBJ2-3, with 10 bases matching TRBD2. This TCR was recovered from a male donor with lung adenocarcinoma. The CD4 and CD8 labels of this study may be unreliable. The sample was CD8+ T cells from the margin of a lung tumor. CDR3 sequence: CASRVSAGGDTQYF. The CDR3 DNA follows: TGTGCCAGCAGAGTATCAGCGGGGGGGGATACGCAGTATTTT.